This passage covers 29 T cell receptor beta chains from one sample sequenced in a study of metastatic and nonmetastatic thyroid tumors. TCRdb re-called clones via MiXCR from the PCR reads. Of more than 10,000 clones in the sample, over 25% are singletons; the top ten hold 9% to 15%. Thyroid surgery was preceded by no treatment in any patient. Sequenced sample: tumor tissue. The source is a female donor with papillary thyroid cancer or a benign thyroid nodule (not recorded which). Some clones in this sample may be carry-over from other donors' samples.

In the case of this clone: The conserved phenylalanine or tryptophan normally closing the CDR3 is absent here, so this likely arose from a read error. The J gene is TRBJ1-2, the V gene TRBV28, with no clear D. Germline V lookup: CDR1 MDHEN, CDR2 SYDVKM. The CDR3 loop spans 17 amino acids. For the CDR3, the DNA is TGTGCCAGCAGTTTATTATCCGGGTCAGAGGCTAACTATTGCTACACCTCC. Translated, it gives CASSLLSGSEANYCYTS.

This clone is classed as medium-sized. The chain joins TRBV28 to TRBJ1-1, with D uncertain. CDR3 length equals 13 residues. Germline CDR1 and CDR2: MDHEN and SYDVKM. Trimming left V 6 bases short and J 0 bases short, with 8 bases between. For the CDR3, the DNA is TGTGCCAGCAGCCAACAGATGAACACTGAAGCTTTCTTT. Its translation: CASSQQMNTEAFF.

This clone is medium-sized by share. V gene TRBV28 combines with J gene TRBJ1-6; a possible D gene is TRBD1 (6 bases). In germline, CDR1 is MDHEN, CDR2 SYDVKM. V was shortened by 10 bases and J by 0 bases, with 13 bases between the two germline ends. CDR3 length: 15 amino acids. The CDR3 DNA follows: TGTGCCACCAGGGGATCTAGCTCCTATAATTCACCCCTCCACTTT. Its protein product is CATRGSSSYNSPLHF.

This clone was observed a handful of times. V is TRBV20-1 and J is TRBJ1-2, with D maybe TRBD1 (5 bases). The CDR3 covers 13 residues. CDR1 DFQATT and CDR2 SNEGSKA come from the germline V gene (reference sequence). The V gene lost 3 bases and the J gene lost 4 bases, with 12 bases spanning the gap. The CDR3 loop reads CSARRPDTYGYTF. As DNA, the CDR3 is TGCAGTGCTAGGAGGCCGGACACCTATGGCTACACCTTC.

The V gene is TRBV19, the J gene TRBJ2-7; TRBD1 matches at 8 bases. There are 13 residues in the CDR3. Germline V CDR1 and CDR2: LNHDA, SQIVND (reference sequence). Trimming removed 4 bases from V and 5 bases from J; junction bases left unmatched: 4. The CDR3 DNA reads TGTGCCAGTAGTACCGGACAGGGCCACGAGCAGTACTTC. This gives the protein CASSTGQGHEQYF.

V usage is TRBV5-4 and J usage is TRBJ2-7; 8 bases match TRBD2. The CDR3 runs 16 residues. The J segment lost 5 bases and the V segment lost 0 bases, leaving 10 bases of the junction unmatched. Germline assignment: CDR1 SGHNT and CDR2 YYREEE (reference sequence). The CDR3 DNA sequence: TGTGCCAGCAGCTTGGCCCGTATCGGGAGGGTCCACGAGCAGTACTTC. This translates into CASSLARIGRVHEQYF.

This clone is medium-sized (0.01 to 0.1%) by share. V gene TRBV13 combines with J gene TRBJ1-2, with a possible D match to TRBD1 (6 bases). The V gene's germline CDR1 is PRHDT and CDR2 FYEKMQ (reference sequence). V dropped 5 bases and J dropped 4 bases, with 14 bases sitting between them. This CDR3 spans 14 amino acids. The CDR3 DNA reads TGTGCCAGCAGCGCCAATCAGGGGATCTATGGCTACACCTTC. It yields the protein CASSANQGIYGYTF. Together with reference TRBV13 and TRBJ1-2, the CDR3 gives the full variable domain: AAGVIQSPRHLIKEKRETATLKCYPIPRHDTVYWYQQGPGQDPQFLISFYEKMQSDKGSIPDRFSAQQFSDYHSELNMSSLELGDSALYFCASSANQGIYGYTFGSGTRLTVV.

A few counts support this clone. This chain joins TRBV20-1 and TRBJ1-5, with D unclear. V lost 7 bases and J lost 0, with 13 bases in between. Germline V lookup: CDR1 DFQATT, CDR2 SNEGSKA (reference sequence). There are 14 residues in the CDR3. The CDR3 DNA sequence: TGCAGTGTAGCGAGGGAACATAGCAATCAGCCCCAGCATTTT. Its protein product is CSVAREHSNQPQHF.

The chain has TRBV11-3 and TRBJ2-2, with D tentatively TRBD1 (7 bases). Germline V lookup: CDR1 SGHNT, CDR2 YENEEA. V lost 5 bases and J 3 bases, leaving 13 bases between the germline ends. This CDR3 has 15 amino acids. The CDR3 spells CASSRQGGDTGELFF. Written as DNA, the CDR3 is TGTGCCAGCAGCAGACAGGGAGGCGACACCGGGGAGCTGTTTTTT.

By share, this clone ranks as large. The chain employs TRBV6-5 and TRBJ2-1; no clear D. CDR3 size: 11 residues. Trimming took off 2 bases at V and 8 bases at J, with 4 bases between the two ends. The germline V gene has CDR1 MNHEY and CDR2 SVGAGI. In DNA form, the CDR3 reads TGTGCCAGCAGTTACGGGCATGAGCAGTTCTTC. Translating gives CASSYGHEQFF.

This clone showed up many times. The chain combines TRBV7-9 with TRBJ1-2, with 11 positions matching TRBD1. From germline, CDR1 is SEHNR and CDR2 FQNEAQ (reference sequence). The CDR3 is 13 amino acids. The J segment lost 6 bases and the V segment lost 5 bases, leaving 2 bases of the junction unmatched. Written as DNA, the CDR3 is TGTGCCAGCAGCGGACAGGGGGCCGATGGCTACACCTTC. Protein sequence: CASSGQGADGYTF.

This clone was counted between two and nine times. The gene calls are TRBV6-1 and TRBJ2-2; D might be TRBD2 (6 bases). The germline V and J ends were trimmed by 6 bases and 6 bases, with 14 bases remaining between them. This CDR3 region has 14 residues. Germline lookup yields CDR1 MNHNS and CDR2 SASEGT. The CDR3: CASRSGEGSGELFF. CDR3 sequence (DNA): TGTGCCAGCAGATCGGGAGAAGGATCCGGGGAGCTGTTTTTT.

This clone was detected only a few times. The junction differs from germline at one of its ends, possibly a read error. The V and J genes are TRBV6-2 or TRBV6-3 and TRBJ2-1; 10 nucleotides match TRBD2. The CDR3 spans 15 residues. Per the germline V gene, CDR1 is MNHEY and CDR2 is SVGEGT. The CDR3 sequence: CASSYSGLALDSGIF. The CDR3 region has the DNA TGTGCCAGCAGTTACTCGGGACTAGCGTTAGATTCGGGGATCTTC.

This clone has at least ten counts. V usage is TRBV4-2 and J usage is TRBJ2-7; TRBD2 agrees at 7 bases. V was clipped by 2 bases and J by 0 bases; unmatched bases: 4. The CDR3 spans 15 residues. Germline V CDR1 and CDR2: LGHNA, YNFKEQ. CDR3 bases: TGTGCCAGCAGCCAATCCGGGACTAACTCCTACGAGCAGTACTTC. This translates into CASSQSGTNSYEQYF.

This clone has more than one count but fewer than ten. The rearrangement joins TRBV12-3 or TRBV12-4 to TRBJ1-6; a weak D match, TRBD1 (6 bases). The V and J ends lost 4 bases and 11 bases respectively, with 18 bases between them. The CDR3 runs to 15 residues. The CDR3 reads CASSYHVGGRTPLHF. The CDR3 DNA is TGTGCCAGCAGTTACCACGTCGGGGGGCGGACACCCCTCCACTTT.

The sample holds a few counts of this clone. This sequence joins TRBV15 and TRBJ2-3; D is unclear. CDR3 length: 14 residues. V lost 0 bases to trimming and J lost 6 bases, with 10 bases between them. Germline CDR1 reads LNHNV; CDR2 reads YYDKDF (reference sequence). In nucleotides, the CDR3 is TGTGCCACCAGCAGAGATCGTGTAGCTGATACGCAGTATTTT. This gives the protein CATSRDRVADTQYF.

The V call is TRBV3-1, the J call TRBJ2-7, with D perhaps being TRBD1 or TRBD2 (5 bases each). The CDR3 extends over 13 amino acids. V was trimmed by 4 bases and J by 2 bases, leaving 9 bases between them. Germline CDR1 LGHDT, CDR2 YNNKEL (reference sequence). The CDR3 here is CASSPGTTYEQYF. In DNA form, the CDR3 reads TGTGCCAGCAGCCCCGGGACCACCTACGAGCAGTACTTC.

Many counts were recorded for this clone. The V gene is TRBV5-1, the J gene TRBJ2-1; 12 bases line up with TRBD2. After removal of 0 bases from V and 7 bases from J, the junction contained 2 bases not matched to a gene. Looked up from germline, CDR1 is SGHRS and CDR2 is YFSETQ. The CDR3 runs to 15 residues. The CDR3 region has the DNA TGCGCCAGCAGCTTGGGGACTAGCGGGATGAATGAGCAGTTCTTC. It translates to CASSLGTSGMNEQFF. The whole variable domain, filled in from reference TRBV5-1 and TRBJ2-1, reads KAGVTQTPRYLIKTRGQQVTLSCSPISGHRSVSWYQQTPGQGLQFLFEYFSETQRNKGNFPGRFSGRQFSNSRSEMNVSTLELGDSALYLCASSLGTSGMNEQFFGPGTRLTVL.

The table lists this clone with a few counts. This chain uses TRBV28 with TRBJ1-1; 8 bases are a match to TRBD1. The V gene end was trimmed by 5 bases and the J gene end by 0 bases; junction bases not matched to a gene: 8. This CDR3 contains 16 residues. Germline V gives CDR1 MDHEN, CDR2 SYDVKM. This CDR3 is CASSRTTGAMNTEAFF. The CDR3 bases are TGTGCCAGCAGTCGAACGACAGGGGCCATGAACACTGAAGCTTTCTTT. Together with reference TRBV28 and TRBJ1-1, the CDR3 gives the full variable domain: DVKVTQSSRYLVKRTGEKVFLECVQDMDHENMFWYRQDPGLGLRLIYFSYDVKMKEKGDIPEGYSVSREKKERFSLILESASTNQTSMYLCASSRTTGAMNTEAFFGQGTRLTVV.

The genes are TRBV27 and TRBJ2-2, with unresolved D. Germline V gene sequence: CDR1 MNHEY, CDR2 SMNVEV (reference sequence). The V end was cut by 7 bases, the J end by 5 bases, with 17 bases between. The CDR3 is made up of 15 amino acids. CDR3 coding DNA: TGTGCCAGCATCCCCCCCCGGTGGGGAACCGGGGAGCTGTTTTTT. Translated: CASIPPRWGTGELFF.

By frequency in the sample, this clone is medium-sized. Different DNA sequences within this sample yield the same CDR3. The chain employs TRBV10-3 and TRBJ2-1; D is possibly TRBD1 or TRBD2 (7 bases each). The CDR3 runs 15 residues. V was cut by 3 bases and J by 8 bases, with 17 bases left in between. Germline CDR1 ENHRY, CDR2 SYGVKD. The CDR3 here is CAISDWWQGGDEQFF. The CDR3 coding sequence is TGTGCCATCAGTGATTGGTGGCAGGGGGGGGATGAGCAGTTCTTC.

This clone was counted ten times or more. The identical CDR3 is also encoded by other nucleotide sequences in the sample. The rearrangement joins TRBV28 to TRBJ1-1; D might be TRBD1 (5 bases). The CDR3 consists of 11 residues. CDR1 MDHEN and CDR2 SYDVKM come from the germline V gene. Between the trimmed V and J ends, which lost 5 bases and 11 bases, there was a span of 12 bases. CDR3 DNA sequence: TGTGCCAGCAGTGAGGGGCGGATGGCTTTCTTT. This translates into CASSEGRMAFF.

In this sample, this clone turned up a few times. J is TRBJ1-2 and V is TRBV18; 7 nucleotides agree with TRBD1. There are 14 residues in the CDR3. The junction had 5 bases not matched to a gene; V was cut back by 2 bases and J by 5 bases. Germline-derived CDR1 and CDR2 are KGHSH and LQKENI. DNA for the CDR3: TGTGCCAGCTCACCAGGACAGGTTTTTTATGGCTACACCTTC. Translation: CASSPGQVFYGYTF.

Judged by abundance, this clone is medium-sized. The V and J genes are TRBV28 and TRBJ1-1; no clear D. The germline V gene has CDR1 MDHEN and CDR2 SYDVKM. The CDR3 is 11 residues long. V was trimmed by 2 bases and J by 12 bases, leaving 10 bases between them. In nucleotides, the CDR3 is TGTGCCAGCAGTTTAGGCCGTCAAACTTTCTTT. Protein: CASSLGRQTFF.

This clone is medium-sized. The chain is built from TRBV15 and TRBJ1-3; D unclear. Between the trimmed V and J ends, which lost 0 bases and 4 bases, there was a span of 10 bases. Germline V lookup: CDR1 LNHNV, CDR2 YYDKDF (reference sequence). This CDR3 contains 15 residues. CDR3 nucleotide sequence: TGTGCCACCAGCAGAGATCGTCTAGGAGGAAACACCATATATTTT. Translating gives CATSRDRLGGNTIYF.

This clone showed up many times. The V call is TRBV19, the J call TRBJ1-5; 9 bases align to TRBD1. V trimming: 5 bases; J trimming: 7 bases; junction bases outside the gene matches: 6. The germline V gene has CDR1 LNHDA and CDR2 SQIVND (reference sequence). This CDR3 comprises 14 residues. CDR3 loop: CASSVTGGGQPQHF. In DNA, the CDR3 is TGTGCCAGTAGTGTAACAGGGGGCGGGCAGCCCCAGCATTTT.

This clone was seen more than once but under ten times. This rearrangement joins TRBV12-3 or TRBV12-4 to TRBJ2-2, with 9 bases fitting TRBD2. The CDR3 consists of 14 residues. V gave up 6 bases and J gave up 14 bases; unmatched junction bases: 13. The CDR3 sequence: CASRGGTSPGDLFF. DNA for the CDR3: TGTGCCAGCAGGGGGGGGACTAGCCCCGGTGATCTGTTTTTT.

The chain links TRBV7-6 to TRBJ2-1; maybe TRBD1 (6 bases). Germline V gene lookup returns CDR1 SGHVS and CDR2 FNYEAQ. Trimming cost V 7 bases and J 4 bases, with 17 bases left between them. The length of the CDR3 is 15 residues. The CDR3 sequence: CASTSMTGRYNEQFF. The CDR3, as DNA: TGTGCCAGCACCTCAATGACAGGACGATACAATGAGCAGTTCTTC.

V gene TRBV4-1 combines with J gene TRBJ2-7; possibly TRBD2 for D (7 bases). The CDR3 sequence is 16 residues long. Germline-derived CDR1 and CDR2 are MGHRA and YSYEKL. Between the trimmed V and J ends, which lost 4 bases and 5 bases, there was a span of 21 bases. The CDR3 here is CASSPQAGGGSDEQYF. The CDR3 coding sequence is TGCGCCAGCAGCCCCCAGGCCGGGGGCGGGAGCGACGAGCAGTACTTC.